Here is one TCR beta chain with its context. The sample is drawn from a study of blood T cell repertoires in COVID-19. Study details: Some COVID-19 samples were acute and others convalescent; all came from the United States, Italy and Spain. Nucleic acid was either cDNA or gDNA, and it came from T cells, B-cell-depleted T cells, or PBMCs.

Germline V gene data show CDR1 as SEHNR and CDR2 as FQNEAQ (reference sequence). This CDR3 has 13 residues. V was pared by 1 base and J by 6 bases, with 9 bases between. Authors' processing steps: Amplification with reference gene primers provided the estimates of nucleated cell counts. Repertoires were generated with immunoSEQ multiplex PCR, while TCRdb's copy carries only in-frame clones and drops some. V and J calls and clone size follow that table, whereas D and trimming were derived from the DNA. The table shows 95,000 to 150,000 clones, with around 88% occurring only once. The sample taken for sequencing was peripheral blood. The receptor was isolated from a woman in her fifties or sixties with active or convalescent COVID-19. The chain is built from TRBV7-9 and TRBJ1-2, with D possibly TRBD1 on 5 matching bases. The CDR3 sequence: CASSLGQSHGYTF. CDR3 coding DNA: TGTGCCAGCAGCTTAGGACAGTCACATGGCTACACCTTC.